Shown below are 18 T cell receptor beta chains from a single sample sequenced in a study of tissue T cells after allogeneic stem cell transplantation. Using immunoSEQ multiplex PCR, the repertoire was profiled, and TCRdb retains in-frame clones only, with some absent. The data show roughly 8,800 clones, with 45% to 70% seen just once and around a fifth held by the top ten. Source: tissue from the jejunum, taken at autopsy. Every receptor here comes from an older female donor with lung cancer.

The V call is TRBV5-1, the J call TRBJ2-1; D might be TRBD2 (6 bases). V was trimmed by 3 bases and J by 5 bases, leaving 12 bases between them. Germline V gene sequence: CDR1 SGHRS, CDR2 YFSETQ. This CDR3 spans 14 amino acids. CDR3 sequence: CASSWGDEHNEQFF. For the CDR3, the DNA is TGCGCCAGCAGCTGGGGGGATGAGCACAATGAGCAGTTCTTC.

This clone was picked up a small number of times. This chain connects TRBV6-6 to TRBJ2-3; D unresolved. The CDR3 spans 13 residues. The germline V gene encodes CDR1 MNHNY and CDR2 SVGAGI (reference sequence). The V end lost 4 bases, the J end lost 5 bases, and 10 bases lay between the germline ends. CDR3 nucleotides: TGTGCCAGCAGTTTCTCAGTGGGAGATACGCAGTATTTT. This translates into CASSFSVGDTQYF.

This chain links TRBV27 with TRBJ2-7, with D possibly TRBD2 on 6 matching bases. Trimming left V 6 bases short and J 3 bases short, with 21 bases between. Germline V gene sequence: CDR1 MNHEY, CDR2 SMNVEV (reference sequence). CDR3 length equals 16 residues. The CDR3 nucleotides are TGTGCCAGCAGAGCTCTCGCGGGGCATTCTCTCTACGAGCAGTACTTC. It specifies CASRALAGHSLYEQYF.

The V gene is TRBV5-1, the J gene TRBJ2-1; D possibly corresponds to TRBD2 (5 bases). The CDR3 loop spans 15 amino acids. Germline V gene sequence: CDR1 SGHRS, CDR2 YFSETQ. Trimming removed 3 bases at V and 3 bases at J, with 13 bases between. The CDR3 spells CASSSTGVVYNEQFF. CDR3 nucleotide sequence: TGCGCCAGCAGCTCAACCGGGGTAGTCTACAATGAGCAGTTCTTC.

The V call is TRBV5-1, the J call TRBJ2-6; D is perhaps TRBD1 (6 bases). CDR1 SGHRS and CDR2 YFSETQ come from the germline V gene. The ends were cut back, 2 bases at V and 2 bases at J, with 17 bases in the middle. This CDR3 contains 18 residues. The CDR3 DNA reads TGCGCCAGCAGCTTATCAGGGGCCTCGGCAACTGGGGCCAACGTCCTGACTTTC. Protein product: CASSLSGASATGANVLTF.

The chain carries TRBV3-1 (or the pseudogene TRBV3-2) and TRBJ1-2, with TRBD1 as a possible D gene (5 bases). Trimming cost V 5 bases and J 6 bases, with 16 bases left between them. The CDR3 is 14 amino acids. From germline, CDR1 is LGHDT and CDR2 YNNKEL (reference sequence). The CDR3 loop is CASSSRGRENGYTF. CDR3 DNA: TGTGCCAGCAGCTCCAGAGGCAGGGAGAATGGCTACACCTTC.

In this sample, this clone turned up a few times. The chain combines TRBV20-1 with TRBJ1-3; 9 bases are shared with TRBD1. Germline trimming cut 3 bases from V and 0 bases from J; bases unmatched to any gene: 12. Germline V lookup: CDR1 DFQATT, CDR2 SNEGSKA (reference sequence). The CDR3 extends over 18 amino acids. CDR3: CSASSGTGSFISGNTIYF. The CDR3 region has the DNA TGCAGTGCTAGTTCCGGGACAGGGTCCTTTATCTCTGGAAACACCATATATTTT.

In DNA form, the CDR3 reads TGTGCCAGCAGCTACACCACGGGGGCCACTGAAGCTTTCTTT. Translated: CASSYTTGATEAFF. V is TRBV7-2 and J is TRBJ1-1, with a weak D call TRBD1 (6 bases). V dropped 4 bases and J dropped 4 bases, with 13 bases sitting between them. The germline gives CDR1 SGHTA, CDR2 FQGNSA. The CDR3 has 14 amino acids.

This sequence joins TRBV6-5 and TRBJ1-6; the match to TRBD1 covers 7 bases. Trimming cost V 6 bases and J 4 bases; bases outside gene matches: 6. The CDR3 is 15 residues long. Per the germline V gene, CDR1 is MNHEY and CDR2 is SVGAGI. The CDR3 bases are TGTGCCAGCAGGTTACCGGGACAGTATAATTCACCCCTCCACTTT. This sequence encodes CASRLPGQYNSPLHF.

The V call is TRBV30, the J call TRBJ2-1; 10 bases map to TRBD2. The CDR3 spans 16 residues. CDR1 is GTSNPN and CDR2 is SVGIG in the germline V gene (reference sequence). Losses at the gene ends were 7 bases for V and 1 base for J; bases not matched to a gene: 10. The CDR3 DNA sequence: TGTGCCTCCGACGGGACTAGCGCAACGTCCTACAATGAGCAGTTCTTC. It encodes CASDGTSATSYNEQFF.

Within the sample, this clone is medium-sized (0.01 to 0.1%). The chain employs TRBV7-2 and TRBJ1-6, with a tentative D call TRBD1 (6 bases). The CDR3 totals 14 residues. The V end was cut by 5 bases, the J end by 10 bases, with 15 bases between. The germline V gene encodes CDR1 SGHTA and CDR2 FQGNSA. The chain's CDR3 is CASSPTTGNSPLHF. The CDR3 DNA reads as TGTGCCAGCAGCCCAACAACAGGGAACTCACCCCTCCACTTT.

The chain has TRBV9 and TRBJ2-3; TRBD2 matches at 13 bases. Trimming at V came to 1 base and at J to 0 bases, leaving 2 bases not matched to a gene. The CDR3 extends over 17 amino acids. Germline V gene data show CDR1 as SGDLS and CDR2 as YYNGEE. Here the CDR3 reads CASSVTSGGASTDTQYF. The CDR3, as DNA: TGTGCCAGCAGCGTAACTAGCGGGGGGGCTAGCACAGATACGCAGTATTTT.

This sequence joins TRBV11-2 and TRBJ2-7; 9 bases fit TRBD2. Unmatched junction bases numbered 9, after V lost 0 bases and J lost 6 bases. Germline CDR1 is SGHAT and CDR2 is FQNNGV. The CDR3 is 16 amino acids. The DNA of the CDR3 is TGTGCCAGCAGCTTAGAGGCGGGGGGGCAGTCCACCGAGCAGTACTTC. Residues: CASSLEAGGQSTEQYF.

The CDR3 sequence is CASSLTLQETQYF. The CDR3 DNA follows: TGTGCCAGCAGCCTGACATTACAAGAGACCCAGTACTTC. The genes are TRBV14 and TRBJ2-5; no clear D. The CDR3 contains 13 residues. From germline, CDR1 is SGHDN and CDR2 FVKESK. Trimming removed 4 bases from V and 2 bases from J, with 8 bases in between.

This chain links TRBV4-2 with TRBJ2-2; the match to TRBD1 covers 11 bases. This CDR3 spans 15 amino acids. CDR1 is LGHNA and CDR2 is YNFKEQ in the germline V gene. V lost 4 bases to trimming and J lost 7 bases; unmatched junction nucleotides: 5. CDR3 amino acids: CASSPGQGGHGELFF. The DNA for the CDR3 is TGTGCCAGCAGCCCGGGACAGGGGGGTCACGGGGAGCTGTTTTTT.

The genes are TRBV7-8 and TRBJ2-1; D unclear. Germline V lookup: CDR1 SGHVS, CDR2 FQNEAQ. The V and J ends lost 5 bases and 6 bases respectively, with 17 bases between them. This CDR3 comprises 15 residues. The DNA for the CDR3 is TGTGCCAGCAGCCCCCCCTCCCGCGGCTCCAATGAGCAGTTCTTC. It encodes CASSPPSRGSNEQFF.

In this sample, this clone turned up a few times. CDR3 DNA: TGTGCCAGCAGTTACTCGTTGTCTGGCAGGCATTCCTACGAGCAGTACTTC. Protein sequence: CASSYSLSGRHSYEQYF. This chain links TRBV6-2 or TRBV6-3 with TRBJ2-7, with D hard to call. This CDR3 has 17 residues. Between the trimmed V and J ends, which lost 0 bases and 1 base, there was a span of 16 bases. Germline V gene data show CDR1 as MNHEY and CDR2 as SVGEGT.

Relative to its sample, this clone is medium-sized (0.01 to 0.1%). The chain is built from TRBV23-1 and TRBJ2-7; the match to TRBD1 covers 7 bases. TRBV23-1 is treated as an ORF (open reading frame) with a function not yet certain. The CDR3 sequence is 16 residues long. J lost 7 bases, V lost 2 bases, and 14 bases had no gene match. The CDR3 DNA sequence: TGCGCCAGCAGTCAAGACGGGACAGCCTCCCTTCAGGAGCAGTACTTC. As protein: CASSQDGTASLQEQYF.